Listed here are 22 T cell receptor beta chains from one sample, sequenced in a study of CD8 T cells in Susac syndrome. cDNA came from approximately 0.5 to 1 ug RNA primed by random hexamers. Each CDR3 protein is one row after TCRdb ran MiXCR on the immunoSEQ multiplex PCR reads. The repertoire holds 140,000 or so distinct CDR3 sequences, roughly 94% seen once, with 0.075% to 0.1% in the top ten. The source material was CD4+ T cells from PBMCs. All receptors come from a human donor in good health.

V and J are TRBV15 and TRBJ2-1; TRBD2 matches 11 bases. With V trimmed by 0 bases and J by 3 bases, 10 bases remained unmatched. This CDR3 has 19 amino acids. Germline loops: CDR1 LNHNV, CDR2 YYDKDF (reference sequence). The DNA of the CDR3 is TGTGCCACCAGCAGAGAGGAGGTAGCGGGAGGGCCGGGCTACAATGAGCAGTTCTTC. Amino acid sequence: CATSREEVAGGPGYNEQFF.

CDR3 region: CSVNSVMNTEAFF. The CDR3 nucleotides are TGCAGCGTAAACAGCGTTATGAACACTGAAGCTTTCTTT. This chain uses TRBV29-1 with TRBJ1-1; D is uncertain. The CDR3 spans 13 residues. Germline values: CDR1 SQVTM, CDR2 ANQGSEA. Deletions cut 6 bases from V and 0 bases from J, with 11 bases between.

The CDR3 protein is CSAWTSGPGRPFF. In DNA form, the CDR3 reads TGCAGTGCGTGGACTAGCGGGCCAGGGCGTCCGTTCTTC. The chain has TRBV20-1 and TRBJ2-1; the match to TRBD2 covers 11 bases. CDR1 and CDR2 (germline): DFQATT, SNEGSKA (reference sequence). The CDR3 is 13 amino acids. With 6 bases clipped from V and 15 bases from J, the junction kept 13 bases outside the gene matches.

This clonotype came up a few times. V usage is TRBV7-2 and J usage is TRBJ2-5; a possible D gene is TRBD1 (6 bases). This CDR3 has 14 residues. With 1 base removed from V and 1 base from J, the gap between germline ends came to 7 bases. Germline V CDR1 and CDR2: SGHTA, FQGNSA. CDR3 sequence (DNA): TGTGCCAGCAGCTTAGGCAGGGGCCAAGAGACCCAGTACTTC. Its translation is CASSLGRGQETQYF.

V gene TRBV7-8 combines with J gene TRBJ2-7; D unclear. Germline V gene sequence: CDR1 SGHVS, CDR2 FQNEAQ. V was cut by 6 bases and J by 3 bases, with 15 bases left in between. This CDR3 is 14 amino acids long. The DNA of the CDR3 is TGTGCCAGCAGTCCCCTCCGCTTCCACTACGAGCAGTACTTC. Residues: CASSPLRFHYEQYF.

This clonotype came up once. The V and J genes are TRBV29-1 and TRBJ2-4; D tentatively reads TRBD1 or TRBD2 (5 bases each). This CDR3 contains 12 residues. V was clipped by 3 bases and J by 6 bases, with 9 bases between them. Germline CDR1 and CDR2: SQVTM and ANQGSEA. CDR3 bases: TGCAGCGTTGACCCAGGGACAAACATTCAGTACTTC. It yields the protein CSVDPGTNIQYF.

This rearrangement joins TRBV7-9 to TRBJ2-2, with 7 bases aligning to TRBD2. There are 15 residues in the CDR3. CDR1 is SEHNR, CDR2 FQNEAQ, per germline (reference sequence). J was trimmed by 4 bases and V by 7 bases; bases with no gene match: 9. The CDR3 sequence: CASTRRREGTGELFF. DNA for the CDR3: TGTGCCAGCACCCGACGTAGGGAGGGCACCGGGGAGCTGTTTTTT. The full variable domain, its missing parts supplied by reference TRBV7-9 and TRBJ2-2, is DTGVSQNPRHKITKRGQNVTFRCDPISEHNRLYWYRQTLGQGPEFLTYFQNEAQLEKSRLLSDRFSAERPKGSFSTLEIQRTEQGDSAMYLCASTRRREGTGELFFGEGSRLTVL.

V gene TRBV15 combines with J gene TRBJ2-7; D perhaps matches TRBD2 (5 bases). The CDR3 contains 13 residues. Trimming removed 1 base from V and 9 bases from J, with 13 bases in between. Germline CDR1 LNHNV, CDR2 YYDKDF (reference sequence). CDR3 amino acids: CATSRAWTAGQYF. The CDR3 DNA reads TGTGCCACCAGCAGAGCCTGGACCGCGGGGCAGTACTTC.

The J gene is TRBJ1-2, the V gene TRBV30; 7 nucleotides match TRBD1. V lost 4 bases and J lost 8; bases outside the gene matches: 4. Germline V gene lookup returns CDR1 GTSNPN and CDR2 SVGIG (reference sequence). CDR3 length equals 11 residues. The CDR3 protein is CAWNRGWGYTF. CDR3 DNA sequence: TGTGCCTGGAACAGGGGTTGGGGCTACACCTTC.

The chain recombines TRBV11-2 with TRBJ1-1; unclear D gene. Deletions cut 1 base from V and 2 bases from J, with 8 bases between. The CDR3 has 14 residues. CDR1 and CDR2 from the germline V gene are SGHAT and FQNNGV. The chain's CDR3 is CASSLAGYNTEAFF. In nucleotides, the CDR3 is TGTGCCAGCAGCTTAGCAGGCTATAACACTGAAGCTTTCTTT. Drawing the rest from reference TRBV11-2 and TRBJ1-1, the complete variable domain is EAGVAQSPRYKIIEKRQSVAFWCNPISGHATLYWYQQILGQGPKLLIQFQNNGVVDDSQLPKDRFSAERLKGVDSTLKIQPAKLEDSAVYLCASSLAGYNTEAFFGQGTRLTVV.

The chain joins TRBV4-1 to TRBJ2-2; 10 bases are shared with TRBD1. V lost 4 bases to trimming and J lost 5 bases; unmatched junction nucleotides: 10. Germline lookup yields CDR1 MGHRA and CDR2 YSYEKL. CDR3 length: 17 residues. The chain's CDR3 is CASSPEPGTGVTGELFF. The DNA of the CDR3 is TGCGCCAGCAGCCCTGAACCCGGGACAGGGGTTACCGGGGAGCTGTTTTTT.

This chain links TRBV7-3 with TRBJ2-3; 8 bases are shared with TRBD2. CDR1 SGHTA and CDR2 FQGTGA come from the germline V gene. The CDR3 runs to 16 residues. V was pared by 5 bases and J by 2 bases, with 9 bases of the junction left unmatched. CDR3 sequence (DNA): TGTGCCAGCAGCCCAGGGACTAGGAAATACACAGATACGCAGTATTTT. Its protein is CASSPGTRKYTDTQYF.

The gene calls are TRBV29-1 and TRBJ1-2, with D possibly TRBD1 on 5 matching bases. This CDR3 is 13 amino acids long. V gave up 6 bases and J gave up 8 bases, with 19 bases separating them. Germline V CDR1 and CDR2: SQVTM, ANQGSEA. CDR3 nucleotides: TGCAGCGTCGAGCAGTACCAGGGAGTCGGCTACACCTTC. Protein product: CSVEQYQGVGYTF.

The chain is built from TRBV2 and TRBJ2-2; TRBD2 aligns across 7 bases. The length of the CDR3 is 14 residues. V gave up 6 bases and J gave up 3 bases; unmatched junction bases: 4. The germline gives CDR1 SNHLY, CDR2 FYNNEI. For the CDR3, the DNA is TGTGCCAGCAGGGGAGGGGAGCACACCGGGGAGCTGTTTTTT. Translation: CASRGGEHTGELFF.

The V and J genes are TRBV14 and TRBJ1-2; 10 nucleotides agree with TRBD1. The CDR3 sequence is 17 residues long. Germline loops: CDR1 SGHDN, CDR2 FVKESK. The V and J ends lost 0 bases and 4 bases, in that order; junction bases with no gene match: 8. The CDR3 DNA is TGTGCCAGCAGCCAAGAAGGGACAGGGGCTACTTCCTATGGCTACACCTTC. It codes for CASSQEGTGATSYGYTF.

The chain links TRBV12-3 or TRBV12-4 to TRBJ2-1, with 12 bases that match TRBD2. Germline trimming cut 7 bases from V and 15 bases from J; bases unmatched to any gene: 13. The CDR3 extends over 14 amino acids. CDR3 bases: TGTGCCAGCACCCTAGGGGCTAGCGGGAGGGCAGGGTTCTTC. It translates to CASTLGASGRAGFF.

The gene calls are TRBV25-1 and TRBJ2-3; no definite D call. The CDR3 has 12 amino acids. The germline V gene encodes CDR1 MGHDK and CDR2 SYGVNS. V was cut by 6 bases and J by 2 bases, with 6 bases left in between. The CDR3 protein is CASSGYTDTQYF. The CDR3 coding sequence is TGTGCCAGCAGCGGGTACACAGATACGCAGTATTTT.

The count of this clonotype is one. The rearrangement joins TRBV3-1 to TRBJ2-7, with D perhaps TRBD2 (6 bases). The V gene's germline CDR1 is LGHDT and CDR2 YNNKEL (reference sequence). V lost 3 bases to trimming and J lost 5 bases, with 17 bases between them. The CDR3 spans 15 residues. CDR3 sequence reads: CASSHLPASADEQYF. CDR3 sequence (DNA): TGTGCCAGCAGCCATCTCCCGGCTAGCGCGGACGAGCAGTACTTC.

The gene calls are TRBV20-1 and TRBJ1-5, with 7 nucleotides matching TRBD1. The CDR3 has 16 amino acids. In germline, CDR1 is DFQATT, CDR2 SNEGSKA (reference sequence). J gave up 6 bases and V 0 bases, and 11 bases lay outside the gene matches. The CDR3 sequence is CSAREITGAPVQPQHF. The CDR3 DNA reads TGCAGTGCTAGAGAGATTACAGGGGCCCCGGTTCAGCCCCAGCATTTT.

The rearrangement uses TRBV12-3 or TRBV12-4 and TRBJ1-5, with 10 bases lining up with TRBD1. This CDR3 has 15 amino acids. V trimming: 5 bases; J trimming: 5 bases; junction bases outside the gene matches: 6. CDR3 region: CASSRQGAKHQPQHF. CDR3 DNA: TGTGCCAGCAGTCGACAGGGGGCGAAACATCAGCCCCAGCATTTT.

This sequence joins TRBV5-4 and TRBJ2-5; D remains unclear. The CDR3 loop spans 14 amino acids. Germline assignment: CDR1 SGHNT and CDR2 YYREEE (reference sequence). V lost 5 bases and J 5 bases, leaving 16 bases between the germline ends. The CDR3 sequence is CASSPEKLGETQYF. Written as DNA, the CDR3 is TGTGCCAGCAGTCCTGAGAAGCTCGGCGAGACCCAGTACTTC.

The rearrangement uses TRBV9 and TRBJ1-1; D may be TRBD1 (5 bases). V was pared by 2 bases and J by 4 bases, with 9 bases between. There are 13 residues in the CDR3. The V gene's germline CDR1 is SGDLS and CDR2 YYNGEE. CDR3 bases: TGTGCCAGCAGCGTCGGGGGTCCCACTGAAGCTTTCTTT. It is translated as CASSVGGPTEAFF.